The T cell receptor (beta chain) under discussion was sequenced for a study of T cell clonotyping in hematopoietic cell transplantation. With regard to this clone: What it binds is not known.

CDR1 is SGHRS, CDR2 YFSETQ, per germline. J lost 12 bases, V lost 5 bases, and 5 bases had no gene match. The CDR3 length is 10 residues. Overall study results and limits: Few recipient clonotypes overlapped donors; over 95% were de novo at given depth. Broader posttransplant TCR repertoire diversity was predicted by graft donor and pretransplant recipient Inverse Simpson Index values. No sorting was done, leaving CD4 and CD8 contributions mixed. Recipient TCR diversity dropped after transplant; expanded clonotypes rose from day 30 to 180.

Repertoires were generated with immunoSEQ multiplex PCR, while TCRdb's copy carries only in-frame clones and drops some. Here the sample spans about 44,000 clones, about 95% being singletons. The V call is TRBV5-1, the J call TRBJ2-7, with 7 bases aligning to TRBD2. The sample was peripheral blood mononuclear cells. This sequence was found in a woman between 50 and 59 years old in good health. Some clones in this sample may be carry-over from other donors' samples. CDR3 in amino acids: CASRRGGAYF. CDR3 DNA sequence: TGCGCCAGCAGACGCGGGGGTGCGTACTTC.